Each of the 5 T cell receptor beta chains below was sequenced from the same sample in a study of T-cell reconstitution after alpha-beta-depleted transplantation in children. During its preparation, the TCRbeta library received unique molecular identifiers. Using its own MiXCR run on the PCR reads, TCRdb lists one record per CDR3 protein. The sample carries hundreds of thousands of distinct CDR3 sequences, 20% to 30% recorded once. This material consisted of PBMCs, mostly from graft donor cells, taken 360 days after TCRalphabeta/CD19-depleted stem cell transplant. The receptors were gathered from a female patient aged 2-9 years who had a stem cell transplant for congenital amegakaryocytic thrombocytopenia, so the T cells may come from the graft donor.

This clonotype was counted between two and nine times. The chain combines TRBV27 with TRBJ1-1, with TRBD1 matching over 7 bases. Per germline, CDR1 MNHEY and CDR2 SMNVEV (reference sequence). V lost 3 bases and J lost 1; bases outside the gene matches: 8. The CDR3 totals 16 residues. The CDR3 bases are TGTGCCAGCAGTTTGACAGGGAAATCATGGAACACTGAAGCTTTCTTT. This sequence encodes CASSLTGKSWNTEAFF.

The V gene is TRBV6-1, the J gene TRBJ2-1; a weak D match, TRBD2 (6 bases). Germline loops: CDR1 MNHNS, CDR2 SASEGT. The CDR3 spans 17 residues. Trimming removed 7 bases at V and 0 bases at J, with 19 bases between. CDR3 sequence (DNA): TGTGCCAGCACATGGGGACTGCGACCTAGCTCCTACAATGAGCAGTTCTTC. It encodes CASTWGLRPSSYNEQFF.

Concerning this clonotype: It may be a read error: a sequence one base away is much more abundant. J is TRBJ1-2 and V is TRBV12-3 or TRBV12-4; 7 bases line up with TRBD1. CDR3 length equals 14 residues. The V and J ends lost 5 bases and 7 bases, in that order; junction bases with no gene match: 10. The CDR3 DNA is TGTGCCAGCAGTCAGGAGACAGGGTATCGTGGCTACACCTTC. Its translation: CASSQETGYRGYTF.

This clonotype turned up a few times. V is TRBV12-3 or TRBV12-4 and J is TRBJ2-3, with D unclear. The CDR3 has 17 amino acids. With 6 bases removed from V and 0 bases from J, the gap between germline ends came to 19 bases. CDR3 protein: CASSLMGSRWSTDTQYF. In nucleotides, the CDR3 is TGTGCCAGCAGCTTGATGGGTTCCAGGTGGAGCACAGATACGCAGTATTTT.

CDR3 coding DNA: TGTGCCAGCAGCATCCGGACTAGCGGGATTTCCTACAATGAGCAGTTCTTC. It translates to CASSIRTSGISYNEQFF. The chain joins TRBV7-2 to TRBJ2-1; 12 nucleotides align to TRBD2. Germline V CDR1 and CDR2: SGHTA, FQGNSA. Trimming cost V 5 bases and J 1 base; bases outside gene matches: 6. The CDR3 contains 17 residues. Full variable domain (outside the CDR3, taken from reference TRBV7-2 and TRBJ2-1): GAGVSQSPSNKVTEKGKDVELRCDPISGHTALYWYRQSLGQGLEFLIYFQGNSAPDKSGLPSDRFSAERTGGSVSTLTIQRTQQEDSAVYLCASSIRTSGISYNEQFFGPGTRLTVL.